A selection of T cell receptor beta chains follows, all from one sample in a study of cytomegalovirus exposure and HLA in healthy donors. Method: immunoSEQ multiplex PCR; TCRdb's copy keeps in-frame clones and lacks some. The table has approximately 92,000 clones, just over 70% seen once. Specimen: PBMCs. These receptors all come from a man aged 60-69 years in good health and CMV-seronegative. Both conserved end residues are part of each CDR3. Size is omitted from some rows. Given values are once, few, many or a class for expanded clones.

j_call clone_size v_call cdr3_aa
TRBJ2-7 . TRBV18 CASSLGQGIYEQYF
TRBJ2-3 . TRBV2 CASRSTRNTDTQYF
TRBJ2-2 . TRBV29-1 CSVIRGGTNTGELFF
TRBJ1-1 . TRBV29-1 CSANTGGDTEAFF
TRBJ2-7 . TRBV7-9 CAIRGLGEQYF
TRBJ2-2 . TRBV2 CASSEGGTYLFF
TRBJ2-1 . TRBV11-1 CASSLTPGSSSYNEQFF
TRBJ2-2 . TRBV7-2 CASTSGAGRSTGELFF
TRBJ2-1 . TRBV11-3 CASSQIGTSGSLLFF
TRBJ2-2 . TRBV7-7 CASSLAGGSGELFF
TRBJ2-7 . TRBV21-1 CASSNRGGLCEQYF
TRBJ2-7 few TRBV4-3 CASSQEADSYEQYF
TRBJ1-5 . TRBV5-6 CASSLASKSDQPQHF
TRBJ1-5 . TRBV19 CASRSKPNQPQHF
TRBJ1-1 once TRBV29-1 CSVNSLSLQTFFTEAFF
TRBJ2-3 . TRBV28 CASSIPGTRRSGTQYF
TRBJ2-7 . TRBV28 CASSVTSGGSYEQYF
TRBJ2-1 . TRBV18 CASSPGTGLRNEQFF
TRBJ2-3 . TRBV7-2 CASSLAQRGYTDTQYF
TRBJ2-7 . TRBV28 CASSSPSGSTVEQYF
TRBJ2-5 . TRBV19 CASSIDPDSGTDGTQYF
TRBJ2-7 . TRBV5-4 CASSLAASGAYEQYF
TRBJ2-7 . TRBV5-6 CASSFAGPYEQYF
TRBJ1-4 . TRBV30 CAWSNGGTGGEKLFF
TRBJ2-7 once TRBV28 CASSSFGTSYEQYF
TRBJ1-4 . TRBV4-3 CASSQAGGDEKLFF
TRBJ2-3 . TRBV6-5 CASRRDGSEEQYF
TRBJ1-6 . TRBV9 CASSVAPGDRGYNSPLHF
TRBJ1-5 . TRBV28 CASTTGARFQPQHF